Below are 9 T cell receptor beta chains sequenced from a single sample in a study of CD8+ T cells in alopecia areata. This sample's treatment: oral pan-JAK inhibitor, 5-10 mg twice daily. Extracted RNA was reverse transcribed, and the resulting cDNA served as sequencing template. Measured with immunoSEQ multiplex PCR; TCRdb has only the in-frame clones, and not every one. In the table there are approximately 210,000 clones, roughly 70% of which are singletons. Sequencing was performed on CD4+ T cells sorted from blood, taken around week 50, from a patient treated with tofacitinib. Receptor source: a human donor with alopecia areata.

This clone was counted ten times or more. The chain uses TRBV15 and TRBJ2-1; D possibly corresponds to TRBD2 (6 bases). Germline V gene sequence: CDR1 LNHNV, CDR2 YYDKDF (reference sequence). The CDR3 is 13 residues long. Trimming left V 8 bases short and J 1 base short, with 9 bases between. CDR3 sequence: CATRGGSYNEQFF. The CDR3 bases are TGTGCCACCCGGGGAGGTTCCTACAATGAGCAGTTCTTC. Full variable domain (missing parts from reference TRBV15 and TRBJ2-1): DAMVIQNPRYQVTQFGKPVTLSCSQTLNHNVMYWYQQKSSQAPKLLFHYYDKDFNNEADTPDNFQSRRPNTSFCFLDIRSPGLGDTAMYLCATRGGSYNEQFFGPGTRLTVL.

A remark on this clone: The junction differs from germline at one of its ends, possibly a read error. DNA of the CDR3: TGCAGCGTCCTTACCTACGTGCAGTACTTC. Its translation: CSVLTYVQYF. V is TRBV29-1 and J is TRBJ2-7; D is ambiguous. CDR1 is SQVTM, CDR2 ANQGSEA, per germline. This CDR3 comprises 10 residues.

The chain employs TRBV30 and TRBJ1-5; 8 bases map to TRBD1. The junction had 4 bases not matched to a gene; V was cut back by 3 bases and J by 6 bases. The CDR3 has 13 residues. The V gene's germline CDR1 is GTSNPN and CDR2 SVGIG (reference sequence). The CDR3 is CAWSSTGGQPQHF. In DNA form, the CDR3 reads TGTGCCTGGAGCTCTACAGGGGGTCAGCCCCAGCATTTT.

This clone was picked up a small number of times. One junction end does not reproduce the germline sequence, and a read error may be involved. V usage is TRBV29-1 and J usage is TRBJ2-5, with no clear D. Germline CDR1 and CDR2: SQVTM and ANQGSEA. This CDR3 region has 11 residues. The CDR3 bases are TGCAGCGTTGTTAGGGAAGAGGCCCAGTACTTC. This sequence encodes CSVVREEAQYF.

The V gene is TRBV6-5, the J gene TRBJ1-6; D is unresolved. In germline, CDR1 is MNHEY, CDR2 SVGAGI. The V gene lost 10 bases and the J gene lost 7 bases, with 11 bases spanning the gap. This CDR3 contains 12 residues. Here the CDR3 reads CATAGPNSPLHF. CDR3 DNA: TGTGCCACCGCCGGGCCAAATTCACCCCTCCACTTT.

This rearrangement joins TRBV25-1 to TRBJ2-7; 9 positions match TRBD1. The CDR3 length is 18 residues. J gave up 5 bases and V 4 bases, and 18 bases lay outside the gene matches. Germline CDR1 MGHDK, CDR2 SYGVNS. CDR3 nucleotide sequence: TGTGCCAGCAGTGTCCCGGGACAGGGAGTTGTAATATCCGACGAGCAGTACTTC. Its protein is CASSVPGQGVVISDEQYF.

This chain links TRBV30 with TRBJ1-2; D gene uncertain. Trimming took off 2 bases at V and 7 bases at J, with 11 bases between the two ends. Germline loops: CDR1 GTSNPN, CDR2 SVGIG (reference sequence). The CDR3 extends over 12 amino acids. In DNA form, the CDR3 reads TGTGCCTGGAGTTCACAAACTGGTGGCTACACCTTC. Protein sequence: CAWSSQTGGYTF.

The V gene is TRBV27, the J gene TRBJ2-1, with TRBD2 identical over 8 bases. The CDR3 is 14 residues long. Germline CDR1 MNHEY, CDR2 SMNVEV (reference sequence). The J segment lost 4 bases and the V segment lost 5 bases, leaving 4 bases of the junction unmatched. The CDR3 is CASSVAGTYNEQFF. CDR3 nucleotides: TGTGCCAGCAGTGTAGCGGGAACATACAATGAGCAGTTCTTC.

V and J are TRBV7-9 and TRBJ2-7, with 10 bases fitting TRBD2. Unmatched junction bases numbered 9, after V lost 4 bases and J lost 3 bases. This CDR3 is built from 16 residues. From germline, CDR1 is SEHNR and CDR2 FQNEAQ (reference sequence). CDR3 DNA: TGTGCCAGCAGCTCTACTAGCGGGGCCTTCTTCTACGAGCAGTACTTC. Its translation is CASSSTSGAFFYEQYF. Complete variable domain (other parts from reference TRBV7-9 and TRBJ2-7): DTGVSQNPRHKITKRGQNVTFRCDPISEHNRLYWYRQTLGQGPEFLTYFQNEAQLEKSRLLSDRFSAERPKGSFSTLEIQRTEQGDSAMYLCASSSTSGAFFYEQYFGPGTRLTVT.